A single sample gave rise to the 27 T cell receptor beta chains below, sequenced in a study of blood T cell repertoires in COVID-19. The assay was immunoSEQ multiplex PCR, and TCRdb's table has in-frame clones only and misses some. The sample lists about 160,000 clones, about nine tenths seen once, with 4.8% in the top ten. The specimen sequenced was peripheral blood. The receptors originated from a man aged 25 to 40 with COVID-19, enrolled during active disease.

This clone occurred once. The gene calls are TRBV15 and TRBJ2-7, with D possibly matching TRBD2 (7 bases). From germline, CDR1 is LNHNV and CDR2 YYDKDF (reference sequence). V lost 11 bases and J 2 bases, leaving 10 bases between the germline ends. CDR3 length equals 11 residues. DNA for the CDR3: TGTGCCGGGGGGGCAACCTACGAGCAGTACTTC. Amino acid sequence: CAGGATYEQYF. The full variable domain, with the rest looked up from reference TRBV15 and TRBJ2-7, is DAMVIQNPRYQVTQFGKPVTLSCSQTLNHNVMYWYQQKSSQAPKLLFHYYDKDFNNEADTPDNFQSRRPNTSFCFLDIRSPGLGDTAMYLCAGGATYEQYFGPGTRLTVT.

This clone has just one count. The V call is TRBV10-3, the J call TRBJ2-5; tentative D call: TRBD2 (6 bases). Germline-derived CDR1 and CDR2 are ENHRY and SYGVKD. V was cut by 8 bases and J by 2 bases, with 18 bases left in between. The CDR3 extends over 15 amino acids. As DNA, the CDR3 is TGTGCCATCGGCGGGGCTCCGGAGGAACAAGAGACCCAGTACTTC. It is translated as CAIGGAPEEQETQYF.

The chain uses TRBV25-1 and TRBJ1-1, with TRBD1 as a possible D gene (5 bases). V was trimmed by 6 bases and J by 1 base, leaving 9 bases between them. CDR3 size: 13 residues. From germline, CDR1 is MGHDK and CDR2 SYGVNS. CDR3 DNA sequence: TGTGCCAGCAGGTTACAGGAGAACACTGAAGCTTTCTTT. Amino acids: CASRLQENTEAFF.

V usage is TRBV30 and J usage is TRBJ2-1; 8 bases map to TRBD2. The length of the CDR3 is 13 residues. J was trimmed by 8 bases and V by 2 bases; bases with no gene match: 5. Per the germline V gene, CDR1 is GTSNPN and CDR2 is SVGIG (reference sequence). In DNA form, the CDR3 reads TGTGCCTGGAGTAGCGGGAGTTTGCATGAGCAGTTCTTC. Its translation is CAWSSGSLHEQFF.

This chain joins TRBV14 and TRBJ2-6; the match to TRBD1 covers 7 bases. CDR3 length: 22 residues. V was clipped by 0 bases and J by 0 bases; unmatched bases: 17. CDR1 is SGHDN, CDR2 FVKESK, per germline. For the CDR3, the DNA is TGTGCCAGCAGCCAAGAAAAACCGGGACAGCCGCCCTTTATCTCTGGGGCCAACGTCCTGACTTTC. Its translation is CASSQEKPGQPPFISGANVLTF.

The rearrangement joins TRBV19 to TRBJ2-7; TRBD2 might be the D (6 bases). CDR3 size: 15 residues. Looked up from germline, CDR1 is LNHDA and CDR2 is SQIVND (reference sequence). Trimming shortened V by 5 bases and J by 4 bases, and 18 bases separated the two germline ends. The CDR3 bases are TGTGCCAGTAGTCCCAGGGTAGCGGCGTCGTACGAGCAGTACTTC. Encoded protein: CASSPRVAASYEQYF.

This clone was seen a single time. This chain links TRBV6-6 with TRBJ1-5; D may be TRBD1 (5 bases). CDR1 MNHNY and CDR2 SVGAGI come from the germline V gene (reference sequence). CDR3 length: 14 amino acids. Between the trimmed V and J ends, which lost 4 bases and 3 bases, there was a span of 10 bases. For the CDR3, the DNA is TGTGCCAGCAGTTCCGGACACCCCAATCAGCCCCAGCATTTT. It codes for CASSSGHPNQPQHF.

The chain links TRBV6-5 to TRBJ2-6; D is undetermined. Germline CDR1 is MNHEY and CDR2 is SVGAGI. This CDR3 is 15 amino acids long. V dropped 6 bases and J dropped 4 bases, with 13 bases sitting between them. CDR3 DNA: TGTGCCAGCAGCTCAGGATCTCTGGGGGCCAACGTCCTGACTTTC. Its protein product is CASSSGSLGANVLTF.

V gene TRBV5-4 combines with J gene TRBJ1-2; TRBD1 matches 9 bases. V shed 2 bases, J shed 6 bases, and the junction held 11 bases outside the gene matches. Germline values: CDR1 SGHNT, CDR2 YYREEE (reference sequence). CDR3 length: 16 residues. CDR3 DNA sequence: TGTGCCAGCAGCTTTGGACAGGGGACCTGGGGGGATGGCTACACCTTC. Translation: CASSFGQGTWGDGYTF.

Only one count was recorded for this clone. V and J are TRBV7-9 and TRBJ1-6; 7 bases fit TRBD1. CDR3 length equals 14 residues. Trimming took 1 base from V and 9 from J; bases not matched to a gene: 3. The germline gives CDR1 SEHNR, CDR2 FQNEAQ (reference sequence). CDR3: CASSLVGGSSPLHF. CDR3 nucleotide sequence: TGTGCCAGCAGCTTAGTAGGGGGCAGTTCACCCCTCCACTTT.

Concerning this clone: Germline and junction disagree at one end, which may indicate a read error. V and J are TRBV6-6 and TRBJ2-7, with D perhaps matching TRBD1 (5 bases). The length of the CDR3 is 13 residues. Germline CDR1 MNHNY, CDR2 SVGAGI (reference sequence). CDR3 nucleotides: TGTGCCATCAGTTGGGGCCGGGCTTACGAGCAGTACTTC. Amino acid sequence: CAISWGRAYEQYF.

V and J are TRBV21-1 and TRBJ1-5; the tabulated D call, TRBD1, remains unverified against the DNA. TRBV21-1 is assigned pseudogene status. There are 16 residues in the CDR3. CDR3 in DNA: TGTGCCAGCAGCACCCAAGCCGGGCAGGGATATCAGCCCCAGCATTTT. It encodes CASSTQAGQGYQPQHF.

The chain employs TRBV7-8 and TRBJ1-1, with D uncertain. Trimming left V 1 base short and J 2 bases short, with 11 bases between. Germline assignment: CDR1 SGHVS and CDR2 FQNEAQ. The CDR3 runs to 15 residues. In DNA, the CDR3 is TGTGCCAGCAGCTTAGGCCCTGGAGGTAACACTGAAGCTTTCTTT. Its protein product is CASSLGPGGNTEAFF.

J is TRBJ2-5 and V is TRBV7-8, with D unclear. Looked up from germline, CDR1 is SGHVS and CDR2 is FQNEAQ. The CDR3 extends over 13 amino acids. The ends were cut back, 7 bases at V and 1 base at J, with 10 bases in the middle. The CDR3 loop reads CASTQRTQETQYF. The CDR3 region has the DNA TGTGCCAGCACCCAGCGTACCCAAGAGACCCAGTACTTC.

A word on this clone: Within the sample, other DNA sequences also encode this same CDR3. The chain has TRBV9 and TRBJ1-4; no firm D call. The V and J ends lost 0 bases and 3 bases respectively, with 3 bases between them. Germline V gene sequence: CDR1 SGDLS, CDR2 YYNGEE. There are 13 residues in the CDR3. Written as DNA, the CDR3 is TGTGCCAGCAGCGTAGACTCTAATGAAAAACTGTTTTTT. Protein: CASSVDSNEKLFF.

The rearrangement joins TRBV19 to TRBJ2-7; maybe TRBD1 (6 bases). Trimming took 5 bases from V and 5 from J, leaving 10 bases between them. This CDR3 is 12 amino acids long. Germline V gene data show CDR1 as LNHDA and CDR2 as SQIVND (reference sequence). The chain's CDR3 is CASSLQGNEQYF. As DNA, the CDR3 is TGTGCCAGTAGTTTACAGGGTAACGAGCAGTACTTC.

The DNA of the CDR3 is TGTGCCAGCAGTTTATCAGGGGGCCCTGAAGCTTTCTTT. It is translated as CASSLSGGPEAFF. V is TRBV28 and J is TRBJ1-1; 8 bases line up with TRBD1. Germline values: CDR1 MDHEN, CDR2 SYDVKM. There are 13 residues in the CDR3. The J segment lost 6 bases and the V segment lost 1 base, leaving 1 base of the junction unmatched.

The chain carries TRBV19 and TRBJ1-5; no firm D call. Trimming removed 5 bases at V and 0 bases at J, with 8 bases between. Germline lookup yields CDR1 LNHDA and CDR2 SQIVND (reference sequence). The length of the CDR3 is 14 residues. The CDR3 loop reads CASSLTYSNQPQHF. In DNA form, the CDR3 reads TGTGCCAGTAGTTTAACTTATAGCAATCAGCCCCAGCATTTT.

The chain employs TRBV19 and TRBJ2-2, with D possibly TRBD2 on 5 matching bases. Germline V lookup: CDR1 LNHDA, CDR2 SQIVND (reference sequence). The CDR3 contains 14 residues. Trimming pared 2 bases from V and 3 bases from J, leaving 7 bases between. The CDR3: CASSIPDYTGELFF. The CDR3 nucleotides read TGTGCCAGTAGTATACCGGACTACACCGGGGAGCTGTTTTTT.

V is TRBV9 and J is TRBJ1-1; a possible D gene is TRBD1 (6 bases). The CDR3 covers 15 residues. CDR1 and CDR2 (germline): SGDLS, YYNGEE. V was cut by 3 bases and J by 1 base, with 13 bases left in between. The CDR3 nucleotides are TGTGCCAGCAGCGGTAAAGGGGGTTCGAACACTGAAGCTTTCTTT. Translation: CASSGKGGSNTEAFF. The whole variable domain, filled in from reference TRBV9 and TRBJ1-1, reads DSGVTQTPKHLITATGQRVTLRCSPRSGDLSVYWYQQSLDQGLQFLIQYYNGEERAKGNILERFSAQQFPDLHSELNLSSLELGDSALYFCASSGKGGSNTEAFFGQGTRLTVV.

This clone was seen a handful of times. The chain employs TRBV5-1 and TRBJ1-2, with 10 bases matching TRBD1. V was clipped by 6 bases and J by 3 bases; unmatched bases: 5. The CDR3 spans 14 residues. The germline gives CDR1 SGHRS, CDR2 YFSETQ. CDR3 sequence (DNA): TGCGCCAGCACCCTGACAGGGGGCGACTATGGCTACACCTTC. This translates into CASTLTGGDYGYTF.

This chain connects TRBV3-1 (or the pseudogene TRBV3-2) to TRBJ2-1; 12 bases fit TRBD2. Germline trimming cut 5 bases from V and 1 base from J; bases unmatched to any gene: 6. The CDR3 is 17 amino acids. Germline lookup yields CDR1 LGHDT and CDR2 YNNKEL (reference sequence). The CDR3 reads CASSGLAGLISYNEQFF. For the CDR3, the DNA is TGTGCCAGCAGCGGACTAGCGGGACTGATATCCTACAATGAGCAGTTCTTC.

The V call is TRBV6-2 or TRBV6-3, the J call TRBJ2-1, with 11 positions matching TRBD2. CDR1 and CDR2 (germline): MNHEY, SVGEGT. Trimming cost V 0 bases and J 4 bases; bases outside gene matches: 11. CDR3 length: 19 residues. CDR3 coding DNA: TGTGCCAGCAGTTACTCGCCATACCCGGGACTAGCGGTATACAATGAGCAGTTCTTC. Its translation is CASSYSPYPGLAVYNEQFF.

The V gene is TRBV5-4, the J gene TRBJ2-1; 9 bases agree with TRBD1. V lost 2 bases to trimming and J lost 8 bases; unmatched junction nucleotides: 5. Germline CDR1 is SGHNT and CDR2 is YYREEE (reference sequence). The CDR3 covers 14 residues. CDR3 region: CASSLGTGLDEQFF. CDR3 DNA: TGTGCCAGCAGCTTAGGGACAGGGTTGGATGAGCAGTTCTTC.

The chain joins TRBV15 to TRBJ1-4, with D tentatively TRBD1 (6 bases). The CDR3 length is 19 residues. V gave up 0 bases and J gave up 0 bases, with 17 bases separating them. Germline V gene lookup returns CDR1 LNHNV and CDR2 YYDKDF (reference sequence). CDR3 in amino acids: CATSRDREGEPATNEKLFF. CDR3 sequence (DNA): TGTGCCACCAGCAGAGATAGGGAGGGGGAACCTGCAACTAATGAAAAACTGTTTTTT.

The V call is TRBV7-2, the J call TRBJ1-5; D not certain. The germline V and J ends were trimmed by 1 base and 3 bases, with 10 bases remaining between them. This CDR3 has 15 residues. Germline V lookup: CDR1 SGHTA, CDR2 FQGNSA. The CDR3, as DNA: TGTGCCAGCAGCTTAGTGGCGTGGGCCAATCAGCCCCAGCATTTT. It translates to CASSLVAWANQPQHF.

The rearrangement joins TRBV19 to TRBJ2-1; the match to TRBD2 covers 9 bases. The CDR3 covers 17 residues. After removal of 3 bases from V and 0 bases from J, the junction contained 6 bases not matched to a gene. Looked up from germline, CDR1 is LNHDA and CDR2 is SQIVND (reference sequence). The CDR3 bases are TGTGCCAGTAGTATCAGTAGCGGGGGTTACTCCTACAATGAGCAGTTCTTC. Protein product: CASSISSGGYSYNEQFF.